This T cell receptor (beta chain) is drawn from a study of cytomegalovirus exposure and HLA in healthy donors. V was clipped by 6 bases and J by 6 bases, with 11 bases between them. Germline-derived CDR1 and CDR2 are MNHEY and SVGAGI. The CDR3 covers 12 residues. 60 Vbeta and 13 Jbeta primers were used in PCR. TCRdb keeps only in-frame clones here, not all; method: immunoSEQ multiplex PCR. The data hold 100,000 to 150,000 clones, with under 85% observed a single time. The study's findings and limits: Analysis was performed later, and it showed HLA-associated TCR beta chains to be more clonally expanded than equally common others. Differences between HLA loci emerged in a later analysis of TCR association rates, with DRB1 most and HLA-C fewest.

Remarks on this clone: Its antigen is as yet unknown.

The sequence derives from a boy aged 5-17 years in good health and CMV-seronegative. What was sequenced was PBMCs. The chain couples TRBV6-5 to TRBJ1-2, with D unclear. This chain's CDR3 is CASRSRSHGYTF. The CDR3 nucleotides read TGTGCCAGCAGATCGAGGAGTCATGGCTACACCTTC.